Listed below are T cell receptor beta chains from one sample, sequenced in a study of shared clonotypes between healthy human individuals. Profiling relied on immunoSEQ multiplex PCR, and the TCRdb table lists in-frame clones only, not all of them. The sample includes about 1.5 million clones, roughly 98% of them seen just once. The sequencing input was naive CD4+ T cells sorted from blood. The receptors derive from a man aged 30-40 years in good health. Both conserved end residues are part of each CDR3. D genes are given only for firm matches. Only part of the rows carry a size: once, few, many, or a class if the clone is expanded.

V gene	D gene	clone size	J gene	CDR3 protein	CDR3 DNA
TRBV6-1	TRBD1	NA	TRBJ2-7	CASSEIPQGAYEQYF	TGTGCCAGCAGTGAAATCCCCCAGGGGGCATACGAGCAGTACTTC
TRBV28	NA	NA	TRBJ2-7	CASSPPQEGSLRF	TGTGCCAGCAGTCCACCCCAAGAGGGGTCGCTCCGGTTC
TRBV18	NA	NA	TRBJ1-5	CASSPRTASNQPQHF	TGTGCCAGCTCACCAAGGACAGCTAGCAATCAGCCCCAGCATTTT
TRBV18	TRBD2	NA	TRBJ2-7	CASSPLSAGEEGQYF	TGTGCCAGCTCACCACTTTCGGCGGGGGAAGAGGGGCAGTACTTC
TRBV7-6	NA	NA	TRBJ2-7	CASSPSTEQYF	TGTGCCAGCAGCCCCTCTACGGAGCAGTACTTC
TRBV7-2	NA	NA	TRBJ2-1	CASSSIAPGGYNEQFF	TGTGCCAGCAGCTCCATTGCCCCCGGGGGCTACAATGAGCAGTTCTTC
TRBV6-6	NA	NA	TRBJ1-1	CATQRQNTEAFF	TGTGCCACTCAGAGACAGAACACTGAAGCTTTCTTT
TRBV7-6	TRBD1	NA	TRBJ1-1	CASSARQGNTEAFF	TGTGCCAGCAGCGCACGACAGGGTAACACTGAAGCTTTCTTT
TRBV28	NA	few	TRBJ1-5	CASSDNQPQHF	TGTGCCAGCAGTGATAATCAGCCCCAGCATTTT
TRBV5-1	NA	NA	TRBJ2-3	CASSRGGPSTDTQYF	TGCGCCAGCAGCCGAGGGGGGCCTAGCACAGATACGCAGTATTTT
TRBV18	NA	NA	TRBJ2-6	CASSPGLHSGANVLTF	TGTGCCAGCTCACCGGGTCTGCACTCTGGGGCCAACGTCCTGACTTTC
TRBV27	NA	NA	TRBJ2-7	CASSLNVPLAYEQYF	TGTGCCAGCAGTTTAAACGTACCCCTTGCCTACGAGCAGTACTTC
TRBV6-5	NA	NA	TRBJ1-1	CASSYSGVETEAFF	TGTGCCAGCAGTTACTCGGGTGTGGAGACTGAAGCTTTCTTT
TRBV11-3	TRBD2	NA	TRBJ2-3	CASSLGSREWLDTQYF	TGTGCCAGCAGCTTAGGTTCGCGGGAGTGGTTAGATACGCAGTATTTT
TRBV6-6	TRBD2	NA	TRBJ2-5	CASSALAGIGQETQYF	TGTGCCAGCAGCGCACTAGCGGGTATAGGCCAAGAGACCCAGTACTTC
TRBV2	NA	NA	TRBJ1-1	CAIGTLNTEAFF	TGTGCCATCGGGACTTTGAACACTGAAGCTTTCTTT
TRBV7-2	NA	NA	TRBJ2-3	CASSLGQMSTDTQYF	TGTGCCAGCAGCTTAGGACAGATGAGCACAGATACGCAGTATTTT
TRBV18	NA	NA	TRBJ2-7	CASSPSGFGYEQYF	TGTGCCAGCTCACCATCGGGTTTTGGCTACGAGCAGTACTTC
TRBV27	NA	NA	TRBJ2-7	CASSLGLTTSYEQYF	TGTGCCAGCAGTCTAGGACTAACCACTTCCTACGAGCAGTACTTC
TRBV5-1	NA	NA	TRBJ2-5	CASSLDLGRETQYF	TGCGCCAGCAGCTTGGATCTAGGGAGGGAGACCCAGTACTTC
TRBV28	NA	NA	TRBJ2-5	CASSLWPKETQYF	TGTGCCAGCAGTTTATGGCCTAAGGAGACCCAGTACTTC
TRBV30	NA	NA	TRBJ1-5	CAWSLPGNQPQHF	TGTGCCTGGAGCCTCCCAGGGAATCAGCCCCAGCATTTT
TRBV10-3	NA	NA	TRBJ2-7	CAISESRGGLYEQYF	TGTGCCATCAGTGAGTCCAGGGGCGGTTTGTACGAGCAGTACTTC
TRBV10-3	NA	once	TRBJ2-2	CAISEKDTNTGELFF	TGTGCCATCAGTGAGAAGGACACGAACACCGGGGAGCTGTTTTTT
TRBV28	TRBD1	NA	TRBJ1-2	CASIRQGLNYGYTF	TGTGCCAGCATTCGACAGGGATTAAACTATGGCTACACCTTC
TRBV30	TRBD1	NA	TRBJ1-1	CAWRTGFLAFF	TGTGCCTGGAGGACAGGGTTTTTAGCTTTCTTT
TRBV2	NA	NA	TRBJ1-4	CASSLHRETTNEKLFF	TGTGCCAGCAGTTTACACAGGGAGACAACTAATGAAAAACTGTTTTTT
TRBV28	NA	NA	TRBJ1-2	CASSPDIIYGYTF	TGTGCCAGCAGTCCAGACATCATCTATGGCTACACCTTC
TRBV7-2	TRBD2	NA	TRBJ2-3	CASSPSGRATDTQYF	TGTGCCAGCAGCCCAAGCGGGAGGGCCACAGATACGCAGTATTTT
TRBV18	NA	NA	TRBJ2-5	CASSPAGSETQYF	TGTGCCAGCTCACCAGCCGGGAGTGAGACCCAGTACTTC
TRBV15	TRBD2	NA	TRBJ2-1	CATSRGGAGIDNEQFF	TGTGCCACCAGCAGAGGGGGAGCGGGAATCGACAATGAGCAGTTCTTC
TRBV7-6	TRBD1	NA	TRBJ2-1	CASSLALTGGFSEQFF	TGTGCCAGCAGCTTAGCGCTCACAGGGGGCTTCAGTGAGCAGTTCTTC
TRBV7-2	TRBD2	NA	TRBJ2-3	CASSLRTSGVDTQYF	TGTGCCAGCAGCTTACGGACTAGCGGGGTGGATACGCAGTATTTT
TRBV27	NA	NA	TRBJ1-1	CASSFRGRNTEAFF	TGTGCCAGCAGTTTTCGAGGGAGGAACACTGAAGCTTTCTTT
TRBV4-3	NA	NA	TRBJ1-1	CASSQDGEGLTEAFF	TGCGCCAGCAGCCAAGATGGTGAGGGGTTGACTGAAGCTTTCTTT
TRBV7-9	NA	NA	TRBJ2-7	CASSPGSPSGEQYF	TGTGCCAGCAGCCCGGGGAGCCCCTCGGGCGAGCAGTACTTC
TRBV18	NA	NA	TRBJ2-5	CASSPRGRETQYF	TGTGCCAGCTCACCACGGGGGAGAGAGACCCAGTACTTC
TRBV6-1	TRBD1	NA	TRBJ1-4	CASSGLLGQGGEKLFF	TGTGCCAGCAGTGGTTTATTGGGACAGGGGGGTGAAAAACTGTTTTTT
TRBV1	NA	NA	TRBJ2-1	CTPPRRNEQFF	TGCACCCCCCCTCGACGAAATGAGCAGTTCTTC
TRBV19	NA	once	TRBJ1-2	CASGRNSGGTF	TGTGCCAGTGGACGGAACAGTGGTGGCACCTTC
TRBV20-1	NA	NA	TRBJ1-1	CSASGQSEAFF	TGCAGTGCCTCAGGACAGTCTGAAGCTTTCTTT
TRBV9	NA	NA	TRBJ1-1	CASSPFGGLNTEAFF	TGTGCCAGCAGCCCCTTCGGAGGGTTGAACACTGAAGCTTTCTTT
TRBV4-3	NA	NA	TRBJ1-2	CASSQGISLASAQRAYGYTF	TGCGCCAGCAGCCAAGGAATTAGTTTGGCTTCGGCCCAGAGGGCGTATGGCTACACCTTC
TRBV15	TRBD2	NA	TRBJ2-3	CATSRSGGSTDTQYF	TGTGCCACCAGCAGAAGCGGGGGGAGCACAGATACGCAGTATTTT
TRBV27	NA	NA	TRBJ1-5	CASSRRTGNQPQHF	TGTGCCAGCAGCCGCCGGACGGGCAATCAGCCCCAGCATTTT
TRBV27	TRBD1	NA	TRBJ2-1	CASSIYRGLNEQFF	TGTGCCAGCAGTATCTACAGGGGTCTGAATGAGCAGTTCTTC
TRBV10-2	TRBD2	NA	TRBJ2-3	CASSALTSPADTQYF	TGCGCCAGCAGTGCCCTGACTAGCCCGGCAGATACGCAGTATTTT
TRBV10-3	TRBD2	NA	TRBJ2-1	CAIGRTSGIGDNEQFF	TGTGCCATCGGTAGGACTAGCGGGATCGGAGACAATGAGCAGTTCTTC
TRBV11-2	NA	NA	TRBJ2-7	CASSRGAPRQYF	TGTGCCAGCAGCCGAGGTGCCCCTCGACAGTACTTC
TRBV27	NA	NA	TRBJ2-1	CASSLKVGGRLVHVEQFF	TGTGCCAGCAGTTTAAAAGTTGGGGGGAGGCTAGTTCACGTTGAGCAGTTCTTC
TRBV11-2	TRBD2	NA	TRBJ2-1	CASSPNAGTSSGNEQFF	TGTGCCAGCAGTCCTAATGCCGGGACTAGTTCTGGCAATGAGCAGTTCTTC
TRBV15	NA	NA	TRBJ2-1	CATSRETSRNEQFF	TGTGCCACCAGCAGAGAGACTAGTCGAAATGAGCAGTTCTTC
TRBV9	TRBD2	NA	TRBJ2-7	CASSPPPGTSGSLYF	TGTGCCAGCAGCCCCCCCCCGGGGACTAGCGGGAGTTTGTACTTC
TRBV5-4	NA	NA	TRBJ2-2	CASSLASLQGTGELFF	TGTGCCAGCAGCTTGGCCTCTCTGCAGGGCACCGGGGAGCTGTTTTTT